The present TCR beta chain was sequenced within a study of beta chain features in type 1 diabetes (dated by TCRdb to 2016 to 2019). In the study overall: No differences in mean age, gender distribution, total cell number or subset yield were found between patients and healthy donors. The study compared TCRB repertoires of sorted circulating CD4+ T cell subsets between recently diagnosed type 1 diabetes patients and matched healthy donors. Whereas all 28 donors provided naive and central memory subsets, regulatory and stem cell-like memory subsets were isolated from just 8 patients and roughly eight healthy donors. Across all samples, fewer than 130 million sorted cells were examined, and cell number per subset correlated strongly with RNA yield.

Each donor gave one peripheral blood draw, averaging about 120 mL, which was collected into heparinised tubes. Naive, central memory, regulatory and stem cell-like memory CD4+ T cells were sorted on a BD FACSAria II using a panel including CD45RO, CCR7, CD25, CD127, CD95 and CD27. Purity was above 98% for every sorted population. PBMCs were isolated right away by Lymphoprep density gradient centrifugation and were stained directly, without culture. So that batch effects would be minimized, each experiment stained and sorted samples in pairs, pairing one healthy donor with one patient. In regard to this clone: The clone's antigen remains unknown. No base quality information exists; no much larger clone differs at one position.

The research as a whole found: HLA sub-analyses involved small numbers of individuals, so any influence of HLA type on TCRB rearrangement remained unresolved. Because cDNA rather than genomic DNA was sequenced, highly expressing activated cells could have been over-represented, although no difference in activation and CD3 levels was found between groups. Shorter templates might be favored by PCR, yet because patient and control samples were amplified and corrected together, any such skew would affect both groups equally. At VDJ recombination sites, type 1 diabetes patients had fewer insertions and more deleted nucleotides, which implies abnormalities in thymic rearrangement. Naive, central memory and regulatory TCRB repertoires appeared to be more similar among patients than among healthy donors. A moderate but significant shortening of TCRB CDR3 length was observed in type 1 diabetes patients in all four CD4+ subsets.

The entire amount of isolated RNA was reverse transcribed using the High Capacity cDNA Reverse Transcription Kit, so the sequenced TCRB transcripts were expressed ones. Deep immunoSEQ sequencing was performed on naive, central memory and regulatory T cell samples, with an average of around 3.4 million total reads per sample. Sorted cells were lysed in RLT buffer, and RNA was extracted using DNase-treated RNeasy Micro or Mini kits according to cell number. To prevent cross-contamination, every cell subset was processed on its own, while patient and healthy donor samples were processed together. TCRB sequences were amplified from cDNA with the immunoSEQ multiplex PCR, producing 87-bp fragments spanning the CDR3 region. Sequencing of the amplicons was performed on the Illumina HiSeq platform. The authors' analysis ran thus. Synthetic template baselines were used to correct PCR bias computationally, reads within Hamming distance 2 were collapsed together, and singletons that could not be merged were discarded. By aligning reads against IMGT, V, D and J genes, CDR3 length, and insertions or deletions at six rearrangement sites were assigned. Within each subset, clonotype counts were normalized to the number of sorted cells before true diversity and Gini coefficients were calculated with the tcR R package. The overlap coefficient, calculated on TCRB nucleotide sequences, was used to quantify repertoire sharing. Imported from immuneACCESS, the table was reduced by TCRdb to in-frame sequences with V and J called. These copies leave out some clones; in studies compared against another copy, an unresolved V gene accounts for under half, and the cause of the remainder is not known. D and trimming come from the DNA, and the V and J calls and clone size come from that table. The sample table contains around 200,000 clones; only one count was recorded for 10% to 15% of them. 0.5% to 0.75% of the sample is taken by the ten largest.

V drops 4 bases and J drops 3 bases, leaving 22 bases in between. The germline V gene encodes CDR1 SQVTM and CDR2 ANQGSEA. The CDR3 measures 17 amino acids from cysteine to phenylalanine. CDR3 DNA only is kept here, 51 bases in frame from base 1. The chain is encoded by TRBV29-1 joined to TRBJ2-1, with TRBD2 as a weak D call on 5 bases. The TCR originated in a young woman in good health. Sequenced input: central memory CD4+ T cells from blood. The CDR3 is CSVVRAVARDLYNEQFF. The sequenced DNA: TGCAGCGTTGTACGTGCGGTAGCGAGAGATCTCTACAATGAGCAGTTCTTC.